The sequence of this T cell receptor beta chain was determined in a study of blood T cells in healthy people across ages. Total RNA, at least 5 micrograms per sample, was extracted from PBMCs. Study results and limitations: Unsorted PBMCs prevented conclusive naive versus antigen-experienced comparison. Long-lived donors had more naive CD4+ cells and higher diversity than aged donors.

A sample-barcoded 5' primer and a J-beta primer mix were used in a second PCR of about 7 to 12 cycles. Through a template-switch adaptor with 12 random nucleotides, each cDNA molecule received a tag. TCRdb reprocessed the 5' RACE reads via MiXCR and lists one record per CDR3 protein. The sample includes 1.2 million to 1.5 million distinct CDR3 sequences, 59% seen only once; the top ten take 6.5% to 8.5%. V was shortened by 1 base and J by 2 bases, with 7 bases between the two germline ends. Germline V CDR1 and CDR2: LNHNV, YYDKDF (reference sequence). The CDR3 runs to 14 residues. Points on this clonotype: What it binds is unknown.

Sequencing was done on a sample of blood. The chain is built from TRBV15 and TRBJ2-3; D not certain. The sequence came from a man between 18 and 29 years old in good health. In DNA form, the CDR3 reads TGTGCCACCAGCAGAGCCCAATTCACAGATACGCAGTATTTT. The encoded protein is CATSRAQFTDTQYF.